This record concerns one T cell receptor (beta chain) sequence. The antigen it binds to is not known. Nothing much larger sits one base from this clone, and base qualities are not available. Genomic DNA was extracted from sorted cells for sequencing of the TCRbeta CDR3 region. The immunoSEQ Assay was used for sequencing of TCRbeta CDR3 regions. TCRdb limited this immuneACCESS table to in-frame rearrangements with V and J called. A share of clones is missing; checked studies link under half to unresolved V genes, and the rest is unexplained. The sample table lists about 64,000 clones, around 83% of them with a count of one. Jointly, the top ten make up around 3% of the sample. The trial excluded patients who had a history of autoimmune disease or who were on systemic immunosuppression. Peripheral blood for TCR sequencing was collected from all dose cohorts at baseline, on cycle 4 day 1, and on cycle 7 day 1. Samples came from an open-label, multicenter, first-in-human phase I dose-escalation trial of ivuxolimab. Adults with locally advanced or metastatic melanoma, renal cell carcinoma, hepatocellular carcinoma or head and neck squamous cell carcinoma were enrolled in the trial. CD4+ and CD8+ T cells were sorted separately from peripheral blood before TCR sequencing.

The entry originates in a study of OX40 agonist ivuxolimab in advanced cancers. At the level of the whole study: Ivuxolimab, which targeted the costimulatory receptor OX40 (CD134), was an agonistic, fully human IgG2 monoclonal antibody. Intravenous ivuxolimab was administered to patients every 2 weeks at six dose levels: 0.01, 0.1, 0.3, 1.5, 3 and 10 mg/kg. Patients were allowed to have had prior anti-PD-1, anti-PD-L1 or anti-CTLA-4 therapy, and about 40% of the dose-escalation patients had been treated with checkpoint inhibitors. The paper covers the monotherapy dose-escalation part of the phase I ivuxolimab trial, which included N of about 51 patients. Of the 50 to 55 patients in dose escalation, some 20 had hepatocellular carcinoma, about 15 had melanoma, 9 had renal cell carcinoma and 9 had head and neck cancer. A male proportion of around 80% and a mean age of 60 years, ranging from 23 to 79, were recorded for the dose-escalation cohort. Partial responses were achieved by three dose-escalation patients, of whom one had hepatocellular carcinoma and two had cutaneous melanoma. The purpose of peripheral TCRbeta sequencing was to test whether ivuxolimab changed TCR sequence diversity and led to clonal T-cell expansion.

The CDR3 starts with the cysteine, ends with the phenylalanine, and has 16 residues. The CDR3 DNA has 48 bases and is translated from base 1. Trimming at the junction amounts to 0 bases on V and 9 bases on J, and the germline ends lie 21 bases apart. Taken from the germline V gene (reference sequence), the CDR1 and CDR2 loops are SGHNT and YYREEE. Results the study describes overall, beyond this receptor: After ivuxolimab, expanded clones were on average more numerous among CD8+ T cells than among CD4+ T cells. Antigen specificity was not determined for the clonally expanded peripheral T cells. Low levels of normalized T-cell clonal expansion were also seen in some patients who did not respond. Partial responders in the 0.1-3.0 mg/kg groups had among the lowest normalized peripheral clonal expansion, especially among CD8+ T cells. At doses from 0.1 to 3.0 mg/kg, clonal expansion was seen in both CD4+ and CD8+ blood T cells between baseline and week 6.

The rearranged chain carries TRBV5-4 and TRBJ1-2; the D gene is perhaps TRBD1, on 5 matching bases. The TCR comes from an adult with an advanced solid tumor such as melanoma, head and neck, liver or kidney cancer. The sample consisted of CD4+ or CD8+ T cells sorted from blood, taken in a trial of the OX40 agonist ivuxolimab. At the DNA level, the sequence is TGTGCCAGCAGCTTGGGGGCAGGGACCGCGATTGGTAGCTACACCTTC. It codes for CASSLGAGTAIGSYTF.